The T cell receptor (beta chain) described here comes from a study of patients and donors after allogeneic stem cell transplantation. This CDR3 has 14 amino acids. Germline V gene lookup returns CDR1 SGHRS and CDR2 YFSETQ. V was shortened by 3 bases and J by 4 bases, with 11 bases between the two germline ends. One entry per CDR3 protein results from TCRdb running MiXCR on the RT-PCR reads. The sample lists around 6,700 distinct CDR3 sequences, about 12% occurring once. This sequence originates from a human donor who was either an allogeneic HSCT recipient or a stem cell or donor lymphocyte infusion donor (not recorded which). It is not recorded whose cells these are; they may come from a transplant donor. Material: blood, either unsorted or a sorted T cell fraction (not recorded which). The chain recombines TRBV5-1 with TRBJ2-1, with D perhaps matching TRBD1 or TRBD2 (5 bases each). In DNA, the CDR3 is TGCGCCAGCAGCTCCGGAGAGGGGTACAATGAGCAGTTCTTC. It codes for CASSSGEGYNEQFF.